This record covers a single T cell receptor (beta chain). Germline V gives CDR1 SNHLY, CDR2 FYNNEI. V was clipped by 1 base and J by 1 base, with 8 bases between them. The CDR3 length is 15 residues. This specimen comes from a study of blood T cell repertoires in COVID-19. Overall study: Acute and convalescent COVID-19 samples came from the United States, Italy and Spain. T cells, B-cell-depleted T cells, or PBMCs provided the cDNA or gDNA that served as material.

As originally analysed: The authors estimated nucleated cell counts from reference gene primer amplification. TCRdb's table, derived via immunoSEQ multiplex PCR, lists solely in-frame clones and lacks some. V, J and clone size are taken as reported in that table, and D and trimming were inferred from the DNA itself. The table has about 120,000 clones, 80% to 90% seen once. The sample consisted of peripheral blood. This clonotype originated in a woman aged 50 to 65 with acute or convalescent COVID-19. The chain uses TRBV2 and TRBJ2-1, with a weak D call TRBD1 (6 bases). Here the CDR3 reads CASSEGTASYNEQFF. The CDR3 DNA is TGTGCCAGCAGTGAAGGGACAGCTTCCTACAATGAGCAGTTCTTC.